This T cell receptor beta chain is drawn from a study of post-analysis software for immune sequencing data. Findings of the study overall: When patients were compared with controls, about 5 TRBV segments were more frequent, TRBV5-6, TRBV5-1 and TRBV20-1 among them.

This CDR3 region has 13 residues. Per germline, CDR1 SEHNR and CDR2 FQNEAQ (reference sequence). V lost 4 bases to trimming and J lost 8 bases; unmatched junction nucleotides: 7. TCR beta cDNA libraries included unique molecular identifiers. TCRdb used MiXCR to reprocess the PCR reads, holding one entry per CDR3 protein. The sample contains hundreds of thousands of distinct CDR3 sequences, approximately 46% of which appear only once. As to this clonotype: Antigen: not known.

The J gene is TRBJ1-2, the V gene TRBV7-9; 7 nucleotides align to TRBD1. This TCR was recovered from a girl aged 5 to 17 with multiple sclerosis. Sequencing used blood. This CDR3 reads CASSSRQGVGYTF. The CDR3 DNA reads as TGTGCCAGCAGCTCCCGACAGGGCGTAGGCTACACCTTC.